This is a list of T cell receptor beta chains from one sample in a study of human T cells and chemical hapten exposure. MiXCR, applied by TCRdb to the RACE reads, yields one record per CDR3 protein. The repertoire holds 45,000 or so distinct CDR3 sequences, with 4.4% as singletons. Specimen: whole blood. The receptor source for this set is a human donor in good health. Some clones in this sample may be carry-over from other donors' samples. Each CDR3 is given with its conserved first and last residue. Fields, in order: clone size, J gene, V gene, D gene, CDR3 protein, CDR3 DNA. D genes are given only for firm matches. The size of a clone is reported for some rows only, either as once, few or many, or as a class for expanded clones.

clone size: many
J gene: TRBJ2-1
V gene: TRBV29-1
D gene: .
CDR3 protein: CSVGRSSSEQFF
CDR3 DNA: TGCAGCGTTGGTCGGAGCTCTAGTGAGCAGTTCTTC

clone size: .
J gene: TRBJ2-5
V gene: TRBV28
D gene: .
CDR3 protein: CASSLPRDDQETQYF
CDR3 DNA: TGTGCCAGCAGCCTTCCGAGGGACGACCAAGAGACCCAGTACTTC

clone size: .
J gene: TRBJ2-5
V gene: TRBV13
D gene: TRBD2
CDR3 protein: CASSARTSGSSETQYF
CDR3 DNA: TGTGCCAGCAGCGCTAGGACTAGCGGGAGTAGCGAGACCCAGTACTTC

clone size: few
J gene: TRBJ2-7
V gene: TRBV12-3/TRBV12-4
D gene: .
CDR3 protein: CASSLASGTGSNEQYF
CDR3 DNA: TGTGCCAGCAGTTTAGCCAGTGGAACAGGGAGCAACGAGCAGTACTTC

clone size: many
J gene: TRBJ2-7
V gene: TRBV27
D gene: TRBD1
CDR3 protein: CASSSGAGQGTYEQYF
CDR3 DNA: TGTGCCAGCAGTTCGGGGGCGGGACAGGGTACCTACGAGCAGTACTTC

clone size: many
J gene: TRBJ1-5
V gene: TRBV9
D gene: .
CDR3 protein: CASSSSAGHNQPQHF
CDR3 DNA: TGTGCCAGCAGTTCGTCGGCCGGACACAATCAGCCCCAGCATTTT

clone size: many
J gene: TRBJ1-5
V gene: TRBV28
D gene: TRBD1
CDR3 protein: CASSFRQGGNQPQHF
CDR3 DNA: TGTGCCAGCAGTTTTCGGCAGGGGGGCAATCAGCCCCAGCATTTT

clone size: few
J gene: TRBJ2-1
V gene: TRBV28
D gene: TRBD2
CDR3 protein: CASPAPGTSGDNEQFF
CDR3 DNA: TGTGCCAGCCCTGCTCCCGGGACTAGCGGTGACAATGAGCAGTTCTTC

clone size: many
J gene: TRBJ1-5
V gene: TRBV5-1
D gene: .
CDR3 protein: CASSPGDGNQPQHF
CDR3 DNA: TGCGCCAGCAGCCCCGGGGATGGCAATCAGCCCCAGCATTTT

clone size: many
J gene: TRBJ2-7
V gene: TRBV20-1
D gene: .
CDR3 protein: CSASSGIHYEQYF
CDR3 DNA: TGCAGTGCTAGTTCCGGCATCCACTACGAGCAGTACTTC

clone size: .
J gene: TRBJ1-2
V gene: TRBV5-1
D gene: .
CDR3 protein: CASSLDRAYGYTF
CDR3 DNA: TGCGCCAGCAGTCTAGACAGAGCCTATGGCTACACCTTC

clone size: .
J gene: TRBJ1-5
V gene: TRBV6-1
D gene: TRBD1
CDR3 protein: CASSEQGAGSNQPQHF
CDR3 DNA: TGTGCCAGCAGTGAACAGGGGGCTGGGAGCAATCAGCCCCAGCATTTT

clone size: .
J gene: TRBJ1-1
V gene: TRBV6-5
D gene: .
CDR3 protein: CASSYGQPGTEAFF
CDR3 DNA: TGTGCCAGCAGTTACGGTCAACCGGGCACTGAAGCTTTCTTT

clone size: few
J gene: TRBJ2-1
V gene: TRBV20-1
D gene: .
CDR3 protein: CSVSGYNEQFF
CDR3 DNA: TGCAGTGTGAGCGGATACAATGAGCAGTTCTTC

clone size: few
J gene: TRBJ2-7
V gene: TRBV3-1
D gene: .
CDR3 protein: CASSQDGHEQYF
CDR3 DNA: TGTGCCAGCAGCCAAGATGGGCACGAGCAGTACTTC

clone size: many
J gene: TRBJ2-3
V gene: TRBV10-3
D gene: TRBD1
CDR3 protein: CAISEPLQGADTQYF
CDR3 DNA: TGTGCCATCAGTGAGCCACTTCAGGGGGCAGATACGCAGTATTTT

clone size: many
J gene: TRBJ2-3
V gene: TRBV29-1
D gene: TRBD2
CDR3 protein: CSVEPSGSGDTQYF
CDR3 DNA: TGCAGCGTTGAACCTAGCGGGAGCGGAGATACGCAGTATTTT

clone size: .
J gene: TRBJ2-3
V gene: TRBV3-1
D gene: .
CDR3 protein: CASSYSSSTDTQYF
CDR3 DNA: TGTGCCAGCAGCTACAGCTCTAGCACAGATACGCAGTATTTT

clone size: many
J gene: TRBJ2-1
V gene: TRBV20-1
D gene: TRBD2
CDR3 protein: CSAGEGLDQFF
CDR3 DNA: TGCAGTGCTGGGGAGGGACTTGACCAGTTCTTC

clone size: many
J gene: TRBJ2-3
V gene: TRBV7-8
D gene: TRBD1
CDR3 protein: CASSLVPLYRGVSHQGTQYF
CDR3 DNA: TGTGCCAGCAGCTTAGTCCCGCTCTACAGGGGAGTTAGTCATCAGGGTACGCAGTATTTT

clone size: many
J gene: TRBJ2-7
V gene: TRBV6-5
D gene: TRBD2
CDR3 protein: CASSYSTSGGFYEQYF
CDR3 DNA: TGTGCCAGCAGTTACTCAACTAGCGGGGGGTTCTACGAGCAGTACTTC

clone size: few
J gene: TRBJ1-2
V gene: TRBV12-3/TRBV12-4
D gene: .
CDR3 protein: CASSTRQEIGYGYTF
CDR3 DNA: TGTGCCAGCAGTACCCGACAGGAGATAGGCTATGGCTACACCTTC

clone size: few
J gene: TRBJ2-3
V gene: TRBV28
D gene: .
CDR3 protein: CASMVLFTDTQYF
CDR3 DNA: TGTGCCAGCATGGTACTCTTCACAGATACGCAGTATTTT

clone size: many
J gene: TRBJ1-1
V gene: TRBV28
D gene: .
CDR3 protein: CASSFGQMNTEAFF
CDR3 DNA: TGTGCCAGCAGTTTCGGGCAGATGAACACTGAAGCTTTCTTT

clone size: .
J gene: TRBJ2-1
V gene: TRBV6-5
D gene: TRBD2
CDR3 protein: CASSRAGSPPNEQFF
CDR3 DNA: TGTGCCAGCAGTAGAGCGGGGAGCCCGCCCAATGAGCAGTTCTTC

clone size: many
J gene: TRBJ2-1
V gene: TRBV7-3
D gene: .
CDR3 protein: CASSSTRSSYNEQFF
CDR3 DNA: TGTGCCAGCAGCTCGACTAGGAGCTCCTACAATGAGCAGTTCTTC

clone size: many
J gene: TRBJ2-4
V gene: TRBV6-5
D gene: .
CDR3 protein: CASSNDRRGQNIQYF
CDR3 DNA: TGTGCCAGCAGTAACGACAGAAGGGGACAAAACATTCAGTACTTC

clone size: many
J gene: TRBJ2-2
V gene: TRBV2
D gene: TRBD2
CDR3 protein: CASRPTLAGTGELFF
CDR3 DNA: TGTGCCAGCAGACCTACACTAGCGGGAACCGGGGAGCTGTTTTTT

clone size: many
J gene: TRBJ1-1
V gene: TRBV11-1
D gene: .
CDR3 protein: CASSLRNSGAEAFF
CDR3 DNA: TGTGCCAGCAGCTTAAGAAATTCGGGCGCTGAAGCTTTCTTT

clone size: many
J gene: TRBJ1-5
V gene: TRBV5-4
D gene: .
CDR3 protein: CASSLGPSDQPQHF
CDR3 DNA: TGTGCCAGCAGCTTGGGGCCCAGCGATCAGCCCCAGCATTTT

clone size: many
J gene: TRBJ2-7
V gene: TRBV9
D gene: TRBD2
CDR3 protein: CASSVGASGTYEQYF
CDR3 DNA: TGTGCCAGCAGCGTAGGTGCAAGCGGGACCTACGAGCAGTACTTC

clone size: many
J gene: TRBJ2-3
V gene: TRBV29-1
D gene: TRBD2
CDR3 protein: CSVGGGNTDTQYF
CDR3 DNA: TGCAGCGTTGGGGGGGGAAACACAGATACGCAGTATTTT

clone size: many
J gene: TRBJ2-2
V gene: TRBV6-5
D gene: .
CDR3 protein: CASSNEAGELFF
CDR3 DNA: TGTGCCAGCAGTAACGAGGCCGGGGAGCTGTTTTTT

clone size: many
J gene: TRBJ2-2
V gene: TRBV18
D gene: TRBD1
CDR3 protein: CASSPRTGKAGELFF
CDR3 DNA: TGTGCCAGCTCACCTCGGACAGGGAAGGCCGGGGAGCTGTTTTTT

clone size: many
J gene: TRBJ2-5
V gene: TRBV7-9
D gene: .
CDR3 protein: CASSSWGEEGETQYF
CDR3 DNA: TGTGCCAGCAGCTCCTGGGGGGAGGAGGGAGAGACCCAGTACTTC

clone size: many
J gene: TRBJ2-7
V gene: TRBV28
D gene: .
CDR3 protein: CASSSTLYEQYF
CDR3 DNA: TGTGCCAGCAGTTCCACCCTCTACGAGCAGTACTTC

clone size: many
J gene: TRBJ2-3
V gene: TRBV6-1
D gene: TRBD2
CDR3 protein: CASRQLHGLAGDTQYF
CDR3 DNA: TGTGCCAGCAGACAGCTTCACGGACTAGCTGGCGATACGCAGTATTTT

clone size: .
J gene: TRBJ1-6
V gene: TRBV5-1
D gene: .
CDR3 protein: CASSLKGSNYNSPLHF
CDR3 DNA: TGCGCCAGCAGCTTGAAGGGCAGTAATTATAATTCACCCCTCCACTTT

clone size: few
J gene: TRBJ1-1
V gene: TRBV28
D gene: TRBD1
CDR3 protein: CASSFPRGPEAFF
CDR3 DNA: TGTGCCAGCAGTTTTCCCAGGGGGCCTGAAGCTTTCTTT

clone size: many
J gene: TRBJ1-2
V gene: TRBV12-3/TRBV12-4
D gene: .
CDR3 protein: CASSSSFPGSLYGYTF
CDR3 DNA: TGTGCCAGCAGTTCGTCTTTTCCCGGGTCCCTCTATGGCTACACCTTC